What follows describes a single T cell receptor (beta chain). The antigen it binds to is not known. No base-level quality is on record; no much larger clone is a single base apart. Library preparation was by 5' RACE. These reads were obtained on an Illumina HiSeq 2500. A second PCR of about 7 to 12 cycles was run with a J-beta primer mix and a sample-barcoded 5' primer. Each TCR beta cDNA molecule received a unique molecular identifier from a template-switch 5' adaptor carrying 12 random nucleotides. Each sample yielded at least 3 million CDR3-containing paired-end reads. All of the RNA was converted into first-strand cDNA using the Mint cDNA synthesis kit, with a TRBC-specific oligonucleotide serving as the primer. Following uracil-DNA glycosylase treatment, all cDNA underwent a first 18-cycle PCR with the universal primers M1SS and BC2_uni_R. On the study's bioinformatics: For normalization, 1 million high-quality reads, each with a distinct molecular identifier, were randomly selected from each sample. Reads sharing molecular identifiers were discarded rather than binned into consensus sequences. CDR3 identification, clonotype clustering and error correction used MiTCR with a Q25 quality threshold and the strictest error-elimination algorithm. A nonparametric unseen species model with Euler transformation was used to estimate lower-bound total TCR beta diversity. TCRdb redid the processing of the public reads, applying fastp at Q25 and MiXCR, and retained in-frame beta chains. Merged by CDR3 protein, the rows form single entries marked with the most common genes and DNA. V and J calls and clone size were set by TCRdb, not the authors. The sample data list some 1,000,000 distinct CDR3 sequences, and approximately 26% of these were observed just once. The ten most abundant clones make up around 0.75% of the sample.

The CDR3 spans 15 residues, from the cysteine through the phenylalanine. Only CDR3 DNA is held: 45 bases, read in frame from base 1. The germline V gene supplies CDR1 SGHAT and CDR2 FQNNGV. At the junction V is shortened by 5 bases and J by 6 bases, with 16 bases in between. Donors were under 40 systemically healthy Caucasian individuals from Russia aged roughly 6 to 90 years. Each donor gave approximately 9.3 milliliters of peripheral blood, collected into EDTA-treated Vacutainer tubes. Ficoll-Paque density-gradient centrifugation was used to isolate PBMCs, with at least 7 million per sample. Trizol reagent was used to extract total RNA from the PBMCs, yielding at least 5.5 micrograms per sample. The percentages of naive CD45RAhigh/CD27high T cells were determined by flow cytometry on a PBMC aliquot from every donor. The sample originates from a study of blood T cells in healthy people across ages (dated by TCRdb to about 2015). With regard to the full study: In model experiments, template switching captured about one uniquely barcoded TCR beta cDNA molecule for every two T cells. The donors were divided into four age groups: young (average around 17 years), middle-aged (around 37), aged (approximately 62) and long-lived (82). For two donors (one aged 18 to 30 and one aged 80 or older), the study analyzed two additional independent replicas of 1 million unique cDNA reads from the same blood draw. Age-related changes in TCR beta repertoire diversity were measured in the study by deep sequencing normalized with unique cDNA molecular identifiers. What the authors observed across the whole study: Observed TCR beta diversity per million T cells fell roughly linearly with age, and a significant reduction was already apparent by age around 44. A strong correlation was found between observed TCR beta diversity and the percentage of naive T cells measured by flow cytometry. Because donor CMV infection status was unknown, age-related changes in expanded clonotypes were potentially confounded. Since profiling was done on bulk unsorted PBMCs, naive and antigen-experienced compartments could not be conclusively compared. Estimates of total diversity based on one million sequenced T cells were regarded as lower bounds and as underestimates. The long-lived group showed more naive CD4+ T cells, fewer expanded clones and increased TCR diversity than the aged group, suggesting age selection.

The same sample was also studied in work on T cells of mothers and their children. From the second report: Nine systemically healthy Caucasian individuals, comprising three mothers and their six children, were included as donors. cDNA synthesis consumed the entire amount of extracted RNA, loaded at approximately 1.6 ug RNA in each 15 ul reaction. In the second PCR, the M1S primer introduced both the sample barcodes and 2-4 random nucleotides. Over 8 million TCR beta CDR3 reads came from each mother, compared with approximately 3.1 million reads from each child. Thymic selection shapes the output of TCR recombination in a similar way in related and unrelated pairs, and inherited differences have a minor effect. Related mother-child pairs always showed normalized repertoire overlap that was slightly higher than in unrelated mother-child pairs, though the difference was never significant. Persistent microchimeric T cell clones were not detected, at a sensitivity of approximately 100 clones per million clonotypes. To look for features that set related mother-child pairs apart from unrelated individuals, the researchers ran deep NGS to compare the TCR beta repertoires of mothers and children. The mean age was 40 +/- 4 years for the mothers and approximately 11 +/- 4 years for the children. After adapter ligation with NEBNext reagents, the libraries were sequenced on Illumina HiSeq 2000 with 100+100 nt paired-end reads. To prevent cross-contamination, the mother and child libraries were prepared a month apart and were sequenced in separate runs. Each donor had between roughly 500,000 and 2,200,000 distinct TCR beta clonotypes identified. Naive TCR beta clonotypes were estimated from low-frequency clonotypes matched to each donor's FACS-determined naive share, without sorting.

The sequence was obtained from a girl aged 2-10 years in good health. Sequenced material: blood. The V gene is TRBV11-2 and the J gene is TRBJ2-2; the D gene cannot be named for sure. The nucleotide sequence is TGTGCCAGCAGCCCGAGGCAGCCCGATGCCGGGGAGCTGTTTTTT. This encodes CASSPRQPDAGELFF.